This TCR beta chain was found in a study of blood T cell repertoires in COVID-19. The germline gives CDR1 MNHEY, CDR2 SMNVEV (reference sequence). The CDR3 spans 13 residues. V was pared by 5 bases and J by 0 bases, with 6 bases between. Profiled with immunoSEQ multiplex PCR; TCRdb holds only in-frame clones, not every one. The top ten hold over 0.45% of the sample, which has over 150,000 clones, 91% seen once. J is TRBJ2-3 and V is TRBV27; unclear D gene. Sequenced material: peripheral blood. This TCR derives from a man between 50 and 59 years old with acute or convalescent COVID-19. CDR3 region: CASSAYSTDTQYF. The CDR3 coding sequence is TGTGCCAGCAGTGCCTATAGCACAGATACGCAGTATTTT.